This T cell receptor beta chain is from a study of blood T cell repertoires in COVID-19. Overall study: The United States, Italy and Spain were the sources of the acute and convalescent COVID-19 samples.

TCRdb's copy holds only in-frame clones and misses some; the assay was immunoSEQ multiplex PCR. Of 130,000 to 150,000 clones in the sample, 84% were seen once. This CDR3 contains 16 residues. Per the germline V gene, CDR1 is MNHNS and CDR2 is SASEGT. Trimming left V 4 bases short and J 5 bases short, with 15 bases between. The chain combines TRBV6-1 with TRBJ1-6; no reliable D call. The TCR originated in a human donor in a cohort sampled during active COVID-19. The sequenced material came from peripheral blood. CDR3 loop: CASSGRVAGNNSPLHF. CDR3 nucleotide sequence: TGTGCCAGCAGTGGTCGAGTGGCGGGGAATAATTCACCCCTCCACTTT.